The rows below give T cell receptor beta chains drawn from one sample of a study of siplizumab effects on memory and regulatory T cells. Data came from immunoSEQ multiplex PCR; TCRdb stores just in-frame clones and leaves some out. Of some 110,000 clones listed, approximately 93% are singletons. Input material: Tregs sorted from blood. These receptors came from a human donor in good health. The CDR3 runs from the conserved cysteine through the conserved F or W.

v_call: TRBV9
j_call: TRBJ2-3
cdr3_aa: CASSPLAGGSTDTQYF

v_call: TRBV5-8
j_call: TRBJ1-2
cdr3_aa: CASSRELSNYGYTF

v_call: TRBV18
j_call: TRBJ2-7
cdr3_aa: CASSPRSGRYEQYF

v_call: TRBV6-5
j_call: TRBJ1-2
cdr3_aa: CASSYPGSRGYTF

v_call: TRBV30
j_call: TRBJ1-1
cdr3_aa: CAWRRGLTGEAFF

v_call: TRBV5-6
j_call: TRBJ2-5
cdr3_aa: CASSFINQRWETQYF

v_call: TRBV7-9
j_call: TRBJ2-4
cdr3_aa: CASSFASGSKNIQYF

v_call: TRBV4-3
j_call: TRBJ2-2
cdr3_aa: CASSARPRQGFGNTGELFF

v_call: TRBV5-1
j_call: TRBJ2-2
cdr3_aa: CASSLRPPGKNTGELFF

v_call: TRBV18
j_call: TRBJ1-3
cdr3_aa: CASSQTAPSGNTIYF

v_call: TRBV7-9
j_call: TRBJ2-1
cdr3_aa: CASSSRLATSYNEQFF

v_call: TRBV15
j_call: TRBJ1-5
cdr3_aa: CATSRADRGGQPQHF

v_call: TRBV5-1
j_call: NA
cdr3_aa: CASSFSGTSGRTYEQYF

v_call: TRBV14
j_call: TRBJ1-6
cdr3_aa: CASSQGTSSYNSPLHF

v_call: TRBV5-4
j_call: TRBJ1-1
cdr3_aa: CASSSIRQGTEAFF

v_call: TRBV19
j_call: TRBJ2-2
cdr3_aa: CASSPRTGELFF

v_call: TRBV25-1
j_call: TRBJ1-2
cdr3_aa: CASSELSASNYGYTF

v_call: TRBV13
j_call: TRBJ1-1
cdr3_aa: CASSLGRGRTEAFF

v_call: TRBV19
j_call: TRBJ1-2
cdr3_aa: CASSITPSNYGYTF

v_call: TRBV5-1
j_call: TRBJ2-2
cdr3_aa: CASSLVLQLNTGELFF

v_call: TRBV30
j_call: TRBJ1-2
cdr3_aa: CAWSGGDYGYTF

v_call: TRBV6-6
j_call: TRBJ1-3
cdr3_aa: CASSYSIGTGNTIYF

v_call: TRBV5-1
j_call: TRBJ1-1
cdr3_aa: CASRRGDRMNTEAFF

v_call: TRBV6-5
j_call: TRBJ1-2
cdr3_aa: CASSYSLTGNGYTF

v_call: TRBV18
j_call: TRBJ1-5
cdr3_aa: CASSPRGRTGGGSQHF

v_call: TRBV7-2
j_call: TRBJ1-5
cdr3_aa: CASSLDGGFNQPQHF

v_call: TRBV4-1
j_call: TRBJ1-4
cdr3_aa: CASSPSGQGAPLEKLFF

v_call: TRBV9
j_call: TRBJ1-2
cdr3_aa: CASGSLHDRANYGYTF

v_call: TRBV6-1
j_call: TRBJ2-1
cdr3_aa: CASTGHSALQFF

v_call: TRBV5-4
j_call: TRBJ2-5
cdr3_aa: CASSWTPSGAGETQYF

v_call: TRBV28
j_call: TRBJ1-2
cdr3_aa: CASSPNLGVGGYTF

v_call: TRBV5-6
j_call: TRBJ2-1
cdr3_aa: CASSPLAVDEQFF

v_call: TRBV6-5
j_call: TRBJ2-7
cdr3_aa: CASSPRTSSYEQYF

v_call: TRBV7-9
j_call: TRBJ2-1
cdr3_aa: CASSLVAGAGGNEQFF

v_call: TRBV30
j_call: TRBJ1-2
cdr3_aa: CAWSVGGERYTF

v_call: TRBV4-2
j_call: TRBJ1-4
cdr3_aa: CASSQDRGADEKLFF

v_call: TRBV7-2
j_call: TRBJ2-1
cdr3_aa: CASSRSGDLYNEQFF

v_call: TRBV5-1
j_call: TRBJ1-1
cdr3_aa: CASSRNTEAFF

v_call: TRBV5-1
j_call: TRBJ2-1
cdr3_aa: CASSPLQSGNEQFF

v_call: TRBV27
j_call: TRBJ2-7
cdr3_aa: CASSLLASDEQYF

v_call: TRBV2
j_call: TRBJ2-1
cdr3_aa: CASRQGNEQFF

v_call: TRBV6-1
j_call: TRBJ2-1
cdr3_aa: CAMGPYNEQFF

v_call: TRBV7-8
j_call: TRBJ1-1
cdr3_aa: CASSPEQLRTEAFF

v_call: TRBV18
j_call: TRBJ1-2
cdr3_aa: CASSLGGSGYTF

v_call: TRBV2
j_call: TRBJ2-5
cdr3_aa: CASRGPGQGPSQETQYF

v_call: TRBV9
j_call: TRBJ2-6
cdr3_aa: CASSVDSGANVLTF

v_call: TRBV5-6
j_call: TRBJ1-2
cdr3_aa: CASSTGIPYGYTF

v_call: TRBV6-5
j_call: TRBJ2-3
cdr3_aa: CASKAQGARADTQYF

v_call: TRBV2
j_call: TRBJ1-2
cdr3_aa: CASSELGLNTF

v_call: TRBV27
j_call: NA
cdr3_aa: CASRTGVSAYEQYF

v_call: TRBV6-5
j_call: TRBJ1-4
cdr3_aa: CASRTGSKLFF

v_call: TRBV7-2
j_call: TRBJ2-5
cdr3_aa: CASSPPWGGQETQYF

v_call: TRBV30
j_call: TRBJ2-7
cdr3_aa: CAWSVLRREQYF